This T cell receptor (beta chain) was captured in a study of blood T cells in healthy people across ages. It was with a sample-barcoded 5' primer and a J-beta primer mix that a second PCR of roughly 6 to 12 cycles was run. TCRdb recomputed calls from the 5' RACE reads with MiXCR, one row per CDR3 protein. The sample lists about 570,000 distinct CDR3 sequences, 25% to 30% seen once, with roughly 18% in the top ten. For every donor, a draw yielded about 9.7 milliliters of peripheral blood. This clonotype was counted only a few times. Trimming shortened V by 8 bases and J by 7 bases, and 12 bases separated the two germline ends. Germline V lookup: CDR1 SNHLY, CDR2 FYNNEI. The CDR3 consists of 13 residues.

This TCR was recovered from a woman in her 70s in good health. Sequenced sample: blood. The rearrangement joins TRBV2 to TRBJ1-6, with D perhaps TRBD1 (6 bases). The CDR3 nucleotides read TGTGCCAGCCGGACAGAAATCAATTCACCCCTCCACTTT. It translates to CASRTEINSPLHF.